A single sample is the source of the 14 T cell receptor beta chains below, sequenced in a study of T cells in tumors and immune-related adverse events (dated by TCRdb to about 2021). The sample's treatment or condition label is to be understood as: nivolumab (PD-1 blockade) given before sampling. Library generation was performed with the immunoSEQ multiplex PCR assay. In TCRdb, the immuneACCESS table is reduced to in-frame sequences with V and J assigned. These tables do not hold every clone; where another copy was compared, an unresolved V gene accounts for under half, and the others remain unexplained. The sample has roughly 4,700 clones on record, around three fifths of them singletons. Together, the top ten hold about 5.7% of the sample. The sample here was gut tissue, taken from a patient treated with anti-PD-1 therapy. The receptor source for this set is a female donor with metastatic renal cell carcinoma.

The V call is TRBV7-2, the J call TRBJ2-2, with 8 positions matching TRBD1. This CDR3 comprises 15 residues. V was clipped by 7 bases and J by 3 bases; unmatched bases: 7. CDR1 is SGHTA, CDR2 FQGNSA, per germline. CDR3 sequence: CASIAIRGHTGELFF. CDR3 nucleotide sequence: TGTGCCAGCATCGCGATCAGGGGGCACACCGGGGAGCTGTTTTTT. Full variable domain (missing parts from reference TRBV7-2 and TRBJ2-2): GAGVSQSPSNKVTEKGKDVELRCDPISGHTALYWYRQSLGQGLEFLIYFQGNSAPDKSGLPSDRFSAERTGGSVSTLTIQRTQQEDSAVYLCASIAIRGHTGELFFGEGSRLTVL.

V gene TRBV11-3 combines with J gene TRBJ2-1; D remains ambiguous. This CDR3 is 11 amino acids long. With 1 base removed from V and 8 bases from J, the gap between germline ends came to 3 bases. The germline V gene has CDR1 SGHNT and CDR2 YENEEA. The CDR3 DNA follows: TGTGCCAGCAGCTTAGGCTATGAGCAGTTCTTC. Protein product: CASSLGYEQFF.

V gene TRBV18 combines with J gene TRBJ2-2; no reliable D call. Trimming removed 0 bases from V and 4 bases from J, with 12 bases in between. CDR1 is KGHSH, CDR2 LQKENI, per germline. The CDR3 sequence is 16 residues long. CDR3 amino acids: CASSPPDLRGTGELFF. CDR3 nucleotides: TGTGCCAGCTCACCACCAGACCTCCGCGGCACCGGGGAGCTGTTTTTT.

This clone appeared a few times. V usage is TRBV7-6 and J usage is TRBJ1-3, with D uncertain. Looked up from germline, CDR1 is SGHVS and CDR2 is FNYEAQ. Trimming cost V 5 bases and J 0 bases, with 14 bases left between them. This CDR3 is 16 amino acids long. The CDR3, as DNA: TGTGCCAGCAGCCCCGCCCGGAAAAGCTCTGGAAACACCATATATTTT. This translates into CASSPARKSSGNTIYF.

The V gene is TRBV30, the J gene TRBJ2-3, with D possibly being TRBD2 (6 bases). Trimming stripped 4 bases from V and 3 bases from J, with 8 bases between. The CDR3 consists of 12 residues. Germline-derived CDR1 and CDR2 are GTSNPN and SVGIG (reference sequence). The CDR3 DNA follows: TGTGCCTGGAACGGGAGAACAGATACGCAGTATTTT. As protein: CAWNGRTDTQYF.

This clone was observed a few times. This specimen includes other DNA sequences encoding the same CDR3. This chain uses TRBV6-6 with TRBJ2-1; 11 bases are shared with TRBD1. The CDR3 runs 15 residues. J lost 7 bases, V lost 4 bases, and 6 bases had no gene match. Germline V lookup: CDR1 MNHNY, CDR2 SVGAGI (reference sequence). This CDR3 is CASSSAGTGGNEQFF. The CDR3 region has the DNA TGTGCCAGCAGTTCCGCGGGGACAGGGGGGAATGAGCAGTTCTTC.

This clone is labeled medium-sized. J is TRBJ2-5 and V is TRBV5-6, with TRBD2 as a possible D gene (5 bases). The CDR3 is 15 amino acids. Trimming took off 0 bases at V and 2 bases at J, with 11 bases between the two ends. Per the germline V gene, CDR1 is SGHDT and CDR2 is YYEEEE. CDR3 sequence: CASSLGVASQETQYF. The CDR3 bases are TGTGCCAGCAGCTTGGGGGTAGCGTCTCAAGAGACCCAGTACTTC.

As DNA, the CDR3 is TGTGCCAGCGACCAGACAGGGACAAACACTGAAGCTTTCTTT. Translated, it gives CASDQTGTNTEAFF. This chain connects TRBV4-2 to TRBJ1-1, with 7 bases aligning to TRBD1. Trimming at V came to 8 bases and at J to 2 bases, leaving 8 bases not matched to a gene. Per the germline V gene, CDR1 is LGHNA and CDR2 is YNFKEQ. The CDR3 is 14 amino acids.

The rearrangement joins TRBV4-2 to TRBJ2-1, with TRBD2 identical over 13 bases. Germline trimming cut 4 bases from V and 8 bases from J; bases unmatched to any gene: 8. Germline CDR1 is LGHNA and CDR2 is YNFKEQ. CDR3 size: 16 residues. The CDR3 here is CASSRTGTSGVYEQFF. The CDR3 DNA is TGTGCCAGCAGCCGTACCGGGACTAGCGGGGTCTATGAGCAGTTCTTC.

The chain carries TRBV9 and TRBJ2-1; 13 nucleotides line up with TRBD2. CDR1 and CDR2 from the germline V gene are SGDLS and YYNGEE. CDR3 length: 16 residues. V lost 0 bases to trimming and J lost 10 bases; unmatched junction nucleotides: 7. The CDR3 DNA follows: TGTGCCAGCAGCGTAGGAGGACTAGCGGGAGTTCAGGAGCAGTTCTTC. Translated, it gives CASSVGGLAGVQEQFF. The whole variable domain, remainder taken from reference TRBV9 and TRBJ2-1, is DSGVTQTPKHLITATGQRVTLRCSPRSGDLSVYWYQQSLDQGLQFLIQYYNGEERAKGNILERFSAQQFPDLHSELNLSSLELGDSALYFCASSVGGLAGVQEQFFGPGTRLTVL.

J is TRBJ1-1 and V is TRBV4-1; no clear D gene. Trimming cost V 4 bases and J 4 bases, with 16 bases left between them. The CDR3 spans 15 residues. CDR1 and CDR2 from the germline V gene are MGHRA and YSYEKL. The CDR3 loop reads CASSLQTGLITEAFF. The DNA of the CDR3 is TGCGCCAGCAGCCTTCAGACCGGGTTGATCACTGAAGCTTTCTTT.

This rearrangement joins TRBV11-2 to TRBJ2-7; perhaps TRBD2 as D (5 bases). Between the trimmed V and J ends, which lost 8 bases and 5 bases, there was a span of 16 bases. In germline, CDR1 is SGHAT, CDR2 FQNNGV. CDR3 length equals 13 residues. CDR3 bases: TGTGCCAGCCAGTGGAACGGAGGTAACGAGCAGTACTTC. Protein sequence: CASQWNGGNEQYF.

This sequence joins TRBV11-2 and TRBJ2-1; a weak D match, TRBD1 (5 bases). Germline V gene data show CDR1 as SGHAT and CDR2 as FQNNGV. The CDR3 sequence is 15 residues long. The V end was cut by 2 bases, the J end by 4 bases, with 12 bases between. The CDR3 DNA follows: TGTGCCAGCAGCTTACAGGGATTAGGTTACAATGAGCAGTTCTTC. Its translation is CASSLQGLGYNEQFF.

CDR3 region: CASSLDNQKAFF. In DNA, the CDR3 is TGTGCCAGCAGCCTGGACAACCAAAAAGCTTTCTTT. J is TRBJ1-1 and V is TRBV7-9; tentative D call: TRBD1 (5 bases). Trimming took 5 bases from V and 9 from J, leaving 13 bases between them. The CDR3 length is 12 residues. Germline loops: CDR1 SEHNR, CDR2 FQNEAQ (reference sequence).